This is a list of T cell receptor beta chains from one sample in a study of T cells in Graves' hyperthyroidism and ophthalmopathy. TCRdb re-called the multiplex PCR reads with MiXCR, one entry per CDR3 protein. The sample yields around 720,000 distinct CDR3 sequences, around a third seen once. The sequencing input was blood. These receptors all stem from a woman between 40 and 50 years old with Graves' hyperthyroidism. CDR3s include the opening cysteine and the closing phenylalanine or tryptophan. The D gene is left open where the match is weak. Clone size is not always given. Where it is, it says once, few, many or a class for expanded clones.

v_call	d_call	clone_size	j_call	cdr3_nt	cdr3_aa
TRBV27	NA	NA	TRBJ2-2	TGTGCCAGCAGTTTATCGATGGCATTTGGCGGGGAGCTGTTTTTT	CASSLSMAFGGELFF
TRBV29-1	TRBD1	many	TRBJ1-5	TGCAGCGTTGTAGTTCGAGGGACAGAGAGCAATCAGCCCCAGCATTTT	CSVVVRGTESNQPQHF
TRBV20-1	NA	NA	TRBJ2-5	TGCAGTGCTATGGGGAGTGAAGAGACCCAGTACTTC	CSAMGSEETQYF
TRBV20-1	NA	many	TRBJ2-5	TGCAGTGCTAGCGCAGGAGGCGAAAAGACCCAGTACTTC	CSASAGGEKTQYF
TRBV9	NA	few	TRBJ2-5	TGTGCCAGCAGCGCACGAGACAGTAGTCGAGAGACCCAGTACTTC	CASSARDSSRETQYF
TRBV7-9	NA	NA	TRBJ2-7	TGTGCCAGCAGCCCGAAGGGGCTAGCCGTCTACGAGCAGTACTTC	CASSPKGLAVYEQYF
TRBV7-2	TRBD2	NA	TRBJ2-1	TGTGCCAGCAGCTTAGTTGGGGGGGGCTACAATGAGCAGTTCTTC	CASSLVGGGYNEQFF
TRBV10-3	TRBD1	many	TRBJ1-1	TGTGCCATCAGTGAGCCAGGGGGTTTTGCTGAAGCTTTCTTT	CAISEPGGFAEAFF
TRBV19	NA	few	TRBJ1-5	TGTGCCAGTAGTATAGTCTTAGGCAGGCAGGGCAATCAGCCCCAGCATTTT	CASSIVLGRQGNQPQHF
TRBV7-2	NA	NA	TRBJ1-2	TGTGCCAGCAGCTCAAGGGAGGGAGGGGGCTACACCTTC	CASSSREGGGYTF
TRBV12-3/TRBV12-4	NA	few	TRBJ1-1	TGTGCCAGCAGCACTACAGGGAGGGTCGTACGTCTTGAAGCTTTCTTT	CASSTTGRVVRLEAFF
TRBV6-5	TRBD1	NA	TRBJ1-1	TGTGCCAGCAGAGAGCACCGGGACAGGGTTACGAACACTGAAGCTTTCTTT	CASREHRDRVTNTEAFF
TRBV11-2	TRBD1	NA	TRBJ1-2	TGTGCCAGCAGCAAGCTCCCCAGGGGGTCTAACTATGGCTACACCTTC	CASSKLPRGSNYGYTF
TRBV28	NA	NA	TRBJ2-7	TGTGCCAGCAAAGGCTACAATGAGCAGTACTTC	CASKGYNEQYF
TRBV9	NA	few	TRBJ1-2	TGTGCCAGCAGCGTAGGAGGCGAAACGTTCGGCTACACCTTC	CASSVGGETFGYTF
TRBV25-1	TRBD2	NA	TRBJ2-2	TGTGCCAGCAGTGCTGGACTAGCGGGGTCCGGCGGGGAGCTGTTTTTT	CASSAGLAGSGGELFF
TRBV7-3	NA	NA	TRBJ1-4	TGTGCCAGCAGTTTAGGGAGAAGAGAAGAGGTGTTTTTT	CASSLGRREEVFF
TRBV2	NA	many	TRBJ1-2	TGTGCCAGCAGTGTACAAGGGGTAGGAAGCTACACCTTC	CASSVQGVGSYTF
TRBV2	NA	NA	TRBJ2-5	TGTGCCAGCAGCCAAGACGGAACCGGGACTTACCAAGAGACCCAGTACTTC	CASSQDGTGTYQETQYF
TRBV6-1	NA	NA	TRBJ1-3	TGTGCCAGCATATTTGGGACATCAGGAAACACCATATATTTT	CASIFGTSGNTIYF
TRBV10-3	NA	NA	TRBJ2-2	TGTGCCATCAGTGAGTCGAGCAGCACCGGGGAGCTGTTTTTT	CAISESSSTGELFF
TRBV7-2	NA	many	TRBJ1-4	TGTGCCAGCAGCTCAGGGGACCTCAGAGAAAAACTGTTTTTT	CASSSGDLREKLFF
TRBV5-1	NA	few	TRBJ1-2	TGCGCCAGCACCCGATTGCTGGGGGACTATGGCTACACCTTC	CASTRLLGDYGYTF
TRBV7-9	NA	NA	TRBJ1-5	TGTGCCAGCAGCTTTAGGAGGGAAGAGACCCAGCATTTT	CASSFRREETQHF
TRBV5-4	TRBD2	few	TRBJ2-7	TGTGCCAGCAGCTTGGGGTCTCGGGCTAGCGGCTCCTACGAGCAGTACTTC	CASSLGSRASGSYEQYF
TRBV7-2	NA	NA	TRBJ2-2	TGTGCCAGCAGCCCGAAGGGGGGTAACACCGGGGAGCTGTTTTTT	CASSPKGGNTGELFF